A single sample is the source of the 28 T cell receptor beta chains below, sequenced in a study of T cells in Graves' hyperthyroidism and ophthalmopathy. Amplification of TCR beta CDR3 regions used RNA as the template. A set of HTBI primers served as the primers for a first-round RT-PCR of the TCR CDR3. Via MiXCR, TCRdb re-called the multiplex PCR reads, giving one row per CDR3 protein. The sample lists fewer than 400,000 distinct CDR3 sequences; more than 12% were seen once. The sample taken for sequencing was blood. The receptors were gathered from a middle-aged man with Graves' ophthalmopathy.

Notes on this clonotype: This may be a read error, as it is one base from a much larger clone. CDR3 region: CASSFLRGHTGELLF. CDR3 sequence (DNA): TGTGCCAGCAGCTTCCTCAGGGGGCACACCGGGGAGCTGCTTTTT. This sequence joins TRBV5-8 and TRBJ2-2; 8 bases map to TRBD1. The V gene's germline CDR1 is SGHTS and CDR2 YDEGEE. This CDR3 has 15 amino acids.

In its sample, this clonotype was seen many times. This chain joins TRBV29-1 and TRBJ2-1; maybe TRBD2 (5 bases). Germline V lookup: CDR1 SQVTM, CDR2 ANQGSEA. The CDR3 extends over 15 amino acids. V lost 3 bases, J lost 0 bases, and 12 bases lay in between. This CDR3 is CSVEGVSVSYNEQFF. For the CDR3, the DNA is TGCAGCGTTGAGGGTGTTAGCGTCTCCTACAATGAGCAGTTCTTC.

This clonotype was counted a few times. This chain links TRBV20-1 with TRBJ1-5, with no clear D. The germline V and J ends were trimmed by 7 bases and 0 bases, with 13 bases remaining between them. Germline V lookup: CDR1 DFQATT, CDR2 SNEGSKA (reference sequence). The CDR3 consists of 14 residues. For the CDR3, the DNA is TGCAGTGTCAGTAGACGAATTAGCAATCAGCCCCAGCATTTT. It specifies CSVSRRISNQPQHF.

V usage is TRBV28 and J usage is TRBJ1-2; possibly TRBD1 for D (5 bases). Germline V gene lookup returns CDR1 MDHEN and CDR2 SYDVKM. Between the trimmed V and J ends, which lost 9 bases and 4 bases, there was a span of 21 bases. The CDR3 loop spans 15 amino acids. The CDR3 reads CASQTQGGGIYGYTF. CDR3 nucleotides: TGTGCCAGTCAGACTCAGGGCGGGGGGATCTATGGCTACACCTTC.

This clonotype showed up just a few times. This rearrangement joins TRBV29-1 to TRBJ2-3; the match to TRBD2 covers 14 bases. Looked up from germline, CDR1 is SQVTM and CDR2 is ANQGSEA. This CDR3 comprises 16 residues. V shed 8 bases and J 2 bases; nucleotides not matched to a gene: 9. The CDR3 spells CSLAGTSGSVTDTQYF. DNA of the CDR3: TGCAGCTTGGCCGGGACTAGCGGGAGTGTCACAGATACGCAGTATTTT.

The table lists this clonotype with many counts. The chain joins TRBV27 to TRBJ2-7; TRBD2 matches 8 bases. CDR3 length equals 18 residues. J lost 2 bases, V lost 2 bases, and 14 bases had no gene match. Germline V lookup: CDR1 MNHEY, CDR2 SMNVEV (reference sequence). CDR3 sequence: CASSLVTVPSGRTYEQYF. The CDR3 nucleotides are TGTGCCAGCAGTTTAGTAACGGTTCCGAGCGGGAGAACCTACGAGCAGTACTTC.

This clonotype was found many times. This chain links TRBV7-9 with TRBJ2-7; possible D gene TRBD1, 6 bases. This CDR3 comprises 12 residues. Trimming pared 5 bases from V and 6 bases from J, leaving 11 bases between. Germline CDR1 SEHNR, CDR2 FQNEAQ (reference sequence). The CDR3 bases are TGTGCCAGCAGCCCCACAGGGTTCGAGCAGTACTTC. Translating gives CASSPTGFEQYF.

This clonotype occurred many times. The chain combines TRBV28 with TRBJ2-7; 9 bases fit TRBD1. The CDR3 contains 16 residues. Trimming took 4 bases from V and 1 from J; bases not matched to a gene: 8. Looked up from germline, CDR1 is MDHEN and CDR2 is SYDVKM. The CDR3 protein is CASSSHRGLGSYEQYF. The CDR3 nucleotides read TGTGCCAGCAGTTCCCACAGGGGGCTAGGGTCCTACGAGCAGTACTTC.

This clonotype was observed at least ten times. The chain uses TRBV7-2 and TRBJ2-3, with unresolved D. Germline CDR1 is SGHTA and CDR2 is FQGNSA. V lost 1 base and J 0 bases, leaving 5 bases between the germline ends. CDR3 length: 14 amino acids. The CDR3 loop reads CASSLVVSTDTQYF. The CDR3 DNA reads TGTGCCAGCAGCTTAGTAGTCAGCACAGATACGCAGTATTTT.

This clonotype was counted only a few times. J is TRBJ1-6 and V is TRBV6-5; D remains unclear. This CDR3 is built from 15 residues. V was shortened by 3 bases and J by 5 bases, with 11 bases between the two germline ends. The germline CDR1 and CDR2 sequences are MNHEY and SVGAGI. CDR3 nucleotides: TGTGCCAGCAGTTATAGGACGGGAGATAATTCACCCCTCCACTTT. Translation: CASSYRTGDNSPLHF.

The table lists this clonotype with a few counts. The J gene is TRBJ1-4, the V gene TRBV19; 8 positions match TRBD1. This CDR3 has 16 residues. V was pared by 1 base and J by 8 bases, with 9 bases of the junction left unmatched. Germline CDR1 LNHDA, CDR2 SQIVND (reference sequence). CDR3 bases: TGTGCCAGTAGTATAGCCTCGGGGACAGGATCCGAAAAACTGTTTTTT. It is translated as CASSIASGTGSEKLFF.

The chain combines TRBV25-1 with TRBJ2-1, with D perhaps matching TRBD1 (6 bases). Germline V gene sequence: CDR1 MGHDK, CDR2 SYGVNS. Trimming pared 6 bases from V and 5 bases from J, leaving 14 bases between. The CDR3 covers 14 residues. Here the CDR3 reads CASRETGYDNEQFF. For the CDR3, the DNA is TGTGCCAGCAGAGAAACAGGGTACGACAATGAGCAGTTCTTC.

There are many counts of this clonotype. V usage is TRBV20-1 and J usage is TRBJ2-7; weak D call: TRBD2 (5 bases). Germline CDR1 DFQATT, CDR2 SNEGSKA (reference sequence). The CDR3 contains 17 residues. V gave up 2 bases and J gave up 3 bases, with 23 bases separating them. The CDR3 coding sequence is TGCAGTGCTAGAAGTAATAACCTAGCAGTCTCAAACTACGAGCAGTACTTC. As protein: CSARSNNLAVSNYEQYF.

This clonotype was counted between two and nine times. The chain combines TRBV20-1 with TRBJ2-7; D gene ambiguous. Germline V CDR1 and CDR2: DFQATT, SNEGSKA (reference sequence). V lost 0 bases, J lost 3 bases, and 12 bases lay in between. The CDR3 consists of 14 residues. CDR3 sequence reads: CSAREVVGYYEQYF. CDR3 in DNA: TGCAGTGCTAGAGAGGTGGTGGGATACTACGAGCAGTACTTC.

This clonotype was observed a few times. The rearrangement links TRBV6-1 to TRBJ2-7; weak D call: TRBD1 (5 bases). The V gene's germline CDR1 is MNHNS and CDR2 SASEGT. The CDR3 runs to 16 residues. V was clipped by 2 bases and J by 1 base, with 15 bases between them. CDR3 sequence reads: CASSENRGPRSYEQYF. The CDR3 DNA follows: TGTGCCAGCAGTGAAAATAGGGGCCCGAGATCCTACGAGCAGTACTTC.

Concerning this clonotype itself: This sequence may be a read error, since a much larger clone differs from it by one base. This chain uses TRBV5-1 with TRBJ1-4, with a tentative D call TRBD1 (5 bases). CDR3 length: 14 amino acids. Germline V gene sequence: CDR1 SGHRS, CDR2 YFSETQ. The V end was cut by 7 bases, the J end by 10 bases, with 20 bases between. CDR3 loop: CASRHRSRDGKLFF. The CDR3 nucleotides read TGCGCCAGCCGCCACAGGTCTCGGGATGGAAAACTGTTTTTT.

The sample holds many counts of this clonotype. The chain employs TRBV30 and TRBJ2-5, with D maybe TRBD2 (5 bases). Trimming took off 0 bases at V and 4 bases at J, with 18 bases between the two ends. The CDR3 contains 16 residues. Germline assignment: CDR1 GTSNPN and CDR2 SVGIG (reference sequence). The CDR3 sequence is CAWSVLSGRRLETQYF. As DNA, the CDR3 is TGTGCCTGGAGTGTACTAAGCGGACGACGGTTAGAGACCCAGTACTTC.

Ten or more counts support this clonotype. The CDR3 region has the DNA TGTGCCTGGAACGGACTAGCGGGAGGATGGAACGAGCAGTTCTTC. Translation gives CAWNGLAGGWNEQFF. J is TRBJ2-1 and V is TRBV30, with TRBD2 matching 14 bases. Germline-derived CDR1 and CDR2 are GTSNPN and SVGIG (reference sequence). V shed 4 bases, J shed 10 bases, and the junction held 9 bases outside the gene matches. CDR3 length: 15 amino acids.

This clonotype was seen at least ten times. The rearrangement links TRBV14 to TRBJ2-7; D is perhaps TRBD2 (6 bases). CDR3 length: 16 amino acids. Trimming took off 4 bases at V and 5 bases at J, with 21 bases between the two ends. Germline V gene data show CDR1 as SGHDN and CDR2 as FVKESK. The chain's CDR3 is CASSRLSGGAVHEQYF. CDR3 coding DNA: TGTGCCAGCAGCCGATTGTCTGGAGGGGCCGTCCACGAGCAGTACTTC.

The rearrangement uses TRBV20-1 and TRBJ2-1; 7 nucleotides align to TRBD2. There are 19 residues in the CDR3. Germline-derived CDR1 and CDR2 are DFQATT and SNEGSKA (reference sequence). The trim removed 0 bases at V and 6 bases at J, leaving 20 bases unmatched. The CDR3 DNA reads TGCAGTGCTAGAGATTATGGGCTAGCGGCCTCAACCAACGGCAATGAGCAGTTCTTC. Translated, it gives CSARDYGLAASTNGNEQFF.

This clonotype was picked up a small number of times. This chain joins TRBV7-9 and TRBJ2-7; tentatively, D is TRBD1 or TRBD2 (5 bases each). The CDR3 is 16 amino acids. CDR1 and CDR2 (germline): SEHNR, FQNEAQ (reference sequence). Trimming took off 3 bases at V and 5 bases at J, with 20 bases between the two ends. CDR3: CASSLRPGPKNHEQYF. The DNA of the CDR3 is TGTGCCAGCAGCTTGCGACCGGGACCCAAAAACCACGAGCAGTACTTC.

This clonotype was recorded at least ten times. The chain recombines TRBV2 with TRBJ1-5; D remains ambiguous. The CDR3 contains 15 residues. Trimming took 0 bases from V and 6 from J, leaving 12 bases between them. Germline V gene data show CDR1 as SNHLY and CDR2 as FYNNEI. The CDR3 loop reads CASSEARVGSQPQHF. CDR3 nucleotide sequence: TGTGCCAGCAGTGAAGCGCGGGTAGGGAGTCAGCCCCAGCATTTT.

This clonotype showed up just once. V is TRBV15 and J is TRBJ1-2; possible D gene TRBD1, 6 bases. Trimming removed 5 bases from V and 8 bases from J, with 15 bases in between. CDR3 length: 13 amino acids. Germline V CDR1 and CDR2: LNHNV, YYDKDF (reference sequence). Here the CDR3 reads CATSLERGVGYTF. For the CDR3, the DNA is TGTGCCACCAGCTTGGAGAGGGGGGTAGGCTACACCTTC.

Details on this clonotype: A much larger clone lies a single base off, so this may be a read error. This chain joins TRBV7-9 and TRBJ2-5; D remains ambiguous. Trimming shortened V by 1 base and J by 3 bases, and 12 bases separated the two germline ends. There are 15 residues in the CDR3. Per germline, CDR1 SEHNR and CDR2 FQNEAQ (reference sequence). As DNA, the CDR3 is TGTGCCAGCAGCTTAGGGAGCCTGGGCAAAGAGACCCAGTACTTC. Its translation is CASSLGSLGKETQYF.

This clonotype was seen ten or more times. This chain uses TRBV19 with TRBJ1-1; D ambiguous. Trimming cost V 7 bases and J 6 bases, with 21 bases left between them. Per the germline V gene, CDR1 is LNHDA and CDR2 is SQIVND (reference sequence). CDR3 length equals 15 residues. This chain's CDR3 is CASTRSPEAFSEAFF. The DNA of the CDR3 is TGTGCCAGTACCCGTAGCCCTGAGGCGTTCTCTGAAGCTTTCTTT.

This clonotype was seen a few times. The chain is built from TRBV6-5 and TRBJ2-7; D might be TRBD2 (5 bases). V was pared by 7 bases and J by 6 bases, with 10 bases between. Per the germline V gene, CDR1 is MNHEY and CDR2 is SVGAGI. CDR3 length equals 11 residues. The CDR3 reads CASTDGVEQYF. Here the CDR3 DNA reads TGTGCCAGCACGGACGGGGTCGAGCAGTACTTC.

This sequence joins TRBV5-1 and TRBJ2-7; possibly TRBD1 for D (5 bases). The CDR3 sequence is 12 residues long. Germline loops: CDR1 SGHRS, CDR2 YFSETQ. V gave up 2 bases and J gave up 6 bases, with 9 bases separating them. CDR3 sequence reads: CASSFNRFEQYF. The CDR3 bases are TGCGCCAGCAGCTTCAACAGGTTCGAGCAGTACTTC.

This clonotype has more than one count but fewer than ten. One junction end disagrees with the germline gene, perhaps due to a read error. The chain couples TRBV20-1 to TRBJ1-6; D not certain. The germline CDR1 and CDR2 sequences are DFQATT and SNEGSKA (reference sequence). This CDR3 contains 14 residues. In nucleotides, the CDR3 is TGCAGTGCTCGAGATCGGACCGATAATTCACCCCTCCACTTT. Residues: CSARDRTDNSPLHF.